This T cell receptor (beta chain) appears in the sequencing data of a study of beta chain features in type 1 diabetes. Investigators reverse transcribed all isolated RNA, so they sequenced expressed TCRB transcripts. Sequenced by immunoSEQ multiplex PCR; TCRdb stores in-frame clones only, minus some. The table includes about 280,000 clones, over 12% detected once. Findings and limits, study-wide: Shortening of TCRB CDR3s, moderate but significant, appeared in all four CD4+ subsets of Type 1 diabetes patients.

Using CD45RO/CCR7/CD25/CD127/CD95/CD27, CD4+ naive, central memory, regulatory and stem cell-like memory cells were sorted. The table lists this clone with a count of one. Its specificity is not known. This receptor was identified in a man younger than 35 with type 1 diabetes. The material sequenced was naive CD4+ T cells from blood.

CDR3 DNA sequence: TGTGCCAGCAGCCAAGACTCTATAGATCCCGGGGAGCTGTTTTTT. Its protein product is CASSQDSIDPGELFF. V usage is TRBV4-2 and J usage is TRBJ2-2; D unclear. Trimming pared 0 bases from V and 6 bases from J, leaving 11 bases between. Germline V gene lookup returns CDR1 LGHNA and CDR2 YNFKEQ. This CDR3 contains 15 residues.